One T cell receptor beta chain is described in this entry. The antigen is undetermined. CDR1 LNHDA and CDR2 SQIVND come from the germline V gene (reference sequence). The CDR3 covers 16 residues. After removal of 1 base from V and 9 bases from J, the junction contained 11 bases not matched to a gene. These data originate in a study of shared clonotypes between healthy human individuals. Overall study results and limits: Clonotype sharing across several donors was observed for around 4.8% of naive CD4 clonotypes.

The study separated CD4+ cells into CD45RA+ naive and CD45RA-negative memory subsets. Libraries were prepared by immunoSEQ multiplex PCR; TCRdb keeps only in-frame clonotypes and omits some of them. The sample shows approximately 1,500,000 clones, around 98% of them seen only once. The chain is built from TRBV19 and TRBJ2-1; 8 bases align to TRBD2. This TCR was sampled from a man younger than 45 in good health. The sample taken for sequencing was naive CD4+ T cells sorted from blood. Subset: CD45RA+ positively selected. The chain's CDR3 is CASSIVSGLEATEQFF. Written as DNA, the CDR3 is TGTGCCAGTAGTATAGTTTCGGGACTAGAAGCGACTGAGCAGTTCTTC.